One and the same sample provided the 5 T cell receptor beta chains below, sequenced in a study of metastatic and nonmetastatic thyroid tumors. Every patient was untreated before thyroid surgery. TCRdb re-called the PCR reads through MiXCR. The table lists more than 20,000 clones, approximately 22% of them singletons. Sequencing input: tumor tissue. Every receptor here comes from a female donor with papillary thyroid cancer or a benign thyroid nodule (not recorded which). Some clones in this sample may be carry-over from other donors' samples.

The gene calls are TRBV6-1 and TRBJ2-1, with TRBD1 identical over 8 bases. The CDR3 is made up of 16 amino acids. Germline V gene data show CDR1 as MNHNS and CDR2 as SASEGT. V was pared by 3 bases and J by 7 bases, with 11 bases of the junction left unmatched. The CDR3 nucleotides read TGTGCCAGCAGTGAGACACCGGACAGGGTCGTGAATGAGCAGTTCTTC. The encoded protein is CASSETPDRVVNEQFF.

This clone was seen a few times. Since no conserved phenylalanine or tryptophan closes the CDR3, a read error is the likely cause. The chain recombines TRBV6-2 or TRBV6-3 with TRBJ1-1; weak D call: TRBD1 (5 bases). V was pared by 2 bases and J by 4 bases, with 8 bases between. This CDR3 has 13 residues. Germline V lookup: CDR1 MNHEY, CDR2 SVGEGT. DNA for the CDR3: TGTGCCAGCAGTTACGGGGACTCCACTGAAGCTTTCTCT. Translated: CASSYGDSTEAFS.

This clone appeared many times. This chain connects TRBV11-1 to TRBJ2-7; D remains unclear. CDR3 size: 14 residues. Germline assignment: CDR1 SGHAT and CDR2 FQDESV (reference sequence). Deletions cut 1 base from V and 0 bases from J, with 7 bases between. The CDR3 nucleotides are TGTGCCAGCAGCTTAGGCAGGTTCTCCTACGAGCAGTACTTC. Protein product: CASSLGRFSYEQYF.

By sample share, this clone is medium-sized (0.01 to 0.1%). CDR3 protein: CASSLSDLGRTGEQFF. The CDR3 DNA reads as TGTGCCAGCAGTTTATCGGACCTCGGGAGGACGGGTGAGCAGTTCTTC. The genes are TRBV27 and TRBJ2-1; 7 bases are shared with TRBD2. V dropped 0 bases and J dropped 9; count of bases not matched to a gene: 11. The CDR3 consists of 16 residues. Germline loops: CDR1 MNHEY, CDR2 SMNVEV (reference sequence).

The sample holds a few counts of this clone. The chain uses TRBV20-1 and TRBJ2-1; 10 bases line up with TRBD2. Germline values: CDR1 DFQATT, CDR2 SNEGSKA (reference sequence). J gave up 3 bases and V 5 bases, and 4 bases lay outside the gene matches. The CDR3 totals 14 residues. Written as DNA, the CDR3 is TGCAGTGCTCATAGCGGGAGGAGCTACAATGAGCAGTTCTTC. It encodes CSAHSGRSYNEQFF.